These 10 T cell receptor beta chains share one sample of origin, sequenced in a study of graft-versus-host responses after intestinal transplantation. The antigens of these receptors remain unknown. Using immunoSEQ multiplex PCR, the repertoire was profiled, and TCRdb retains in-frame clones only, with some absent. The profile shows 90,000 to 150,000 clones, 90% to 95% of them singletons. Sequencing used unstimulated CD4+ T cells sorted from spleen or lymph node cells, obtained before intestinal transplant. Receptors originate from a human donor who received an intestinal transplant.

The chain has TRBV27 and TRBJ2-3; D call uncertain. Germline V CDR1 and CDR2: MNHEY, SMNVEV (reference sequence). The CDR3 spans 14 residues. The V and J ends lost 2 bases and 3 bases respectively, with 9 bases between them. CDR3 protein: CASSLVSATDTQYF. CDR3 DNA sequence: TGTGCCAGCAGTTTAGTGTCGGCAACAGATACGCAGTATTTT.

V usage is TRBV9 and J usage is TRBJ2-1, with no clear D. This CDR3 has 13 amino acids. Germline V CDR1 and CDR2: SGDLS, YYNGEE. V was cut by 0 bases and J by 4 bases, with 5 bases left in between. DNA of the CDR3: TGTGCCAGCAGCGTAGAGGGTTACAATGAGCAGTTCTTC. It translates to CASSVEGYNEQFF.

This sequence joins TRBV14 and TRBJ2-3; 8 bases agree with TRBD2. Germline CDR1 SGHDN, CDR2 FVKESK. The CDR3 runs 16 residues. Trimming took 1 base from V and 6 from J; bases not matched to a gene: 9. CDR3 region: CASSQGTSGRWDTQYF. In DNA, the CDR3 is TGTGCCAGCAGCCAAGGTACTAGCGGAAGGTGGGATACGCAGTATTTT. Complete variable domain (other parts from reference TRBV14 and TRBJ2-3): EAGVTQFPSHSVIEKGQTVTLRCDPISGHDNLYWYRRVMGKEIKFLLHFVKESKQDESGMPNNRFLAERTGGTYSTLKVQPAELEDSGVYFCASSQGTSGRWDTQYFGPGTRLTVL.

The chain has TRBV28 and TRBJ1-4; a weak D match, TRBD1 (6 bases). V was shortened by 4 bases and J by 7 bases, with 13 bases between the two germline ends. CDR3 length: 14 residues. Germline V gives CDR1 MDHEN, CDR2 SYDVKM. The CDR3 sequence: CASSSGGPGEKLFF. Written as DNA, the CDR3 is TGTGCCAGCAGTTCGGGGGGGCCCGGTGAAAAACTGTTTTTT.

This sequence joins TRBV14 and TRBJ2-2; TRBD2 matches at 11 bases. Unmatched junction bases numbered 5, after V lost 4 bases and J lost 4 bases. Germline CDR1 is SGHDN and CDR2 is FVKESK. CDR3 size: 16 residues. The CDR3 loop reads CASSPYGLAGTGELFF. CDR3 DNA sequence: TGTGCCAGCAGCCCATACGGACTAGCGGGCACCGGGGAGCTGTTTTTT.

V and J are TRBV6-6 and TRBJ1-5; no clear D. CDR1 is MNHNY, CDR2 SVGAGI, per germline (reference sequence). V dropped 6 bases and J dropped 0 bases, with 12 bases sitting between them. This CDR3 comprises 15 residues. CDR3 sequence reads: CASSRVVNSNQPQHF. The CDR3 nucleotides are TGTGCCAGCAGCCGGGTCGTCAATAGCAATCAGCCCCAGCATTTT.

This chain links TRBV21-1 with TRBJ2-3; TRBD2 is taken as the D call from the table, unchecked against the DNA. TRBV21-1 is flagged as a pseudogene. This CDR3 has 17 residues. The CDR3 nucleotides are TGTGCCAGCAGCAACCTCTACTACTCCTCTAGCACAGATACGCAGTATTTT. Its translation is CASSNLYYSSSTDTQYF.

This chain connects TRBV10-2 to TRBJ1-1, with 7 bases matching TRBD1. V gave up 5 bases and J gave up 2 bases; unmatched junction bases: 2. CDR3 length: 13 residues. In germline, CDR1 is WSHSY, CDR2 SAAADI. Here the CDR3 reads CASSRQGNTEAFF. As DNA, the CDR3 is TGCGCCAGCAGTCGACAGGGCAACACTGAAGCTTTCTTT.

Written as DNA, the CDR3 is TGCGCCAGCAGCTTGGGGACCCCCGCAGATACGCAGTATTTT. Translation: CASSLGTPADTQYF. This sequence joins TRBV5-1 and TRBJ2-3; D is ambiguous. The germline V gene has CDR1 SGHRS and CDR2 YFSETQ. V was pared by 0 bases and J by 4 bases, with 9 bases between. The CDR3 sequence is 14 residues long. Drawing the rest from reference TRBV5-1 and TRBJ2-3, the complete variable domain is KAGVTQTPRYLIKTRGQQVTLSCSPISGHRSVSWYQQTPGQGLQFLFEYFSETQRNKGNFPGRFSGRQFSNSRSEMNVSTLELGDSALYLCASSLGTPADTQYFGPGTRLTVL.

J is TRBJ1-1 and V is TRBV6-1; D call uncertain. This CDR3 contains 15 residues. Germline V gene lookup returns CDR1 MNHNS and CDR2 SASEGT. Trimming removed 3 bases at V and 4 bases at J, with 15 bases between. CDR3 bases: TGTGCCAGCAGTGACGATGGCCTGCGAATCACTGAAGCTTTCTTT. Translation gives CASSDDGLRITEAFF.